This T cell receptor (beta chain) appears in the sequencing data of a study of CD8 T cells in ankylosing spondylitis (dated by TCRdb to 2015 to 2018). Regarding the study in general: The study set out to find disease-linked TCR variants by profiling T cell receptor beta repertoires in ankylosing spondylitis patients and healthy donors. The full study cohort comprised around 23 ankylosing spondylitis patients and approximately 100 healthy donors. Peripheral blood samples were taken, and synovial fluid was additionally collected from ankylosing spondylitis patients.

The run used an Illumina HiSeq 2500. Quantitative 5'-RACE with molecular barcodes was used to prepare TCR beta libraries. As for the authors' bioinformatics: Disease-linked TCR variants were identified with a new computational method built on a probabilistic model of VDJ rearrangement. TCRdb itself trimmed the public reads at Q25 with fastp, ran MiXCR and retained productive beta chains. Each CDR3 protein appears once, grouped with its most common genes and DNA. It is TCRdb's table, rather than the study itself, that gives the V and J calls and clone size. This sample comprises almost 250,000 distinct CDR3 sequences, about 30% of them detected only once. Jointly, the top ten make up around 4% of the sample. On the study overall, not on this receptor specifically: Some TCR beta motif variants had previously been reported in synovial fluid and blood of reactive arthritis patients, which suggested common disease-initiation mechanisms. Blood from ankylosing spondylitis patients appeared to be characterized by a TCR beta motif composed of roughly 8 highly homologous amino acid variants. According to the report, matched synovial fluid samples from ankylosing spondylitis patients were significantly enriched for the disease-linked clones. The disease-linked clones showed a CD8+ phenotype and occurred at relatively low frequencies in peripheral blood.

About this clonotype: No antigen is known for it. No base-level quality is on record; no much larger clone is a single base apart.

The TCR sequence derives from a male donor with ankylosing spondylitis or in good health (not recorded which). Sequenced sample: blood, either unsorted or a sorted T cell fraction (not recorded which).

The sequence in DNA is TGTGCCAGCAGTGAATTACTAGGGTATCGGAATGAGCAGTTCTTC. This is translated as CASSELLGYRNEQFF. The rearranged chain carries TRBV25-1 and TRBJ2-1; the best D guess is TRBD2, with 5 bases matching. Trimming takes 1 base from V and 7 bases from J, and the germline ends sit 14 bases apart. According to the germline V gene, CDR1 reads MGHDK and CDR2 reads SYGVNS. From its cysteine to its phenylalanine, the CDR3 spans 15 amino acids. Only CDR3 DNA remains: 45 bases, in frame from the first base.